A single sample gave rise to the 8 T cell receptor beta chains below, sequenced in a study of pediatric ulcerative colitis. The repertoire was sequenced with immunoSEQ multiplex PCR; TCRdb's copy has only in-frame clones and lacks some. The data contain over 9,000 clones, over 75% of them seen just once; the ten biggest clones take up 7%. The sample taken for sequencing was blood. All receptors derive from a girl under 18 with moderate ulcerative colitis.

This chain connects TRBV18 to TRBJ2-3; D possibly corresponds to TRBD2 (5 bases). CDR1 and CDR2 from the germline V gene are KGHSH and LQKENI. This CDR3 is 12 amino acids long. The V end lost 2 bases, the J end lost 5 bases, and 5 bases lay between the germline ends. CDR3 in DNA: TGTGCCAGCTCACCAGGAGGAGATACGCAGTATTTT. It is translated as CASSPGGDTQYF.

CDR3 sequence (DNA): TGTGCCAGCAGCTCAGGGGGCAGTTCGGGGACTGAAGCTTTCTTT. Amino acid sequence: CASSSGGSSGTEAFF. The chain joins TRBV6-1 to TRBJ1-1; 8 bases are a match to TRBD1. Germline V gives CDR1 MNHNS, CDR2 SASEGT. The CDR3 has 15 amino acids. V gave up 6 bases and J gave up 5 bases; unmatched junction bases: 11.

The chain employs TRBV21-1 and TRBJ1-4; the D call in the table, TRBD1, was not verified against the DNA. TRBV21-1 is annotated as a pseudogene. The CDR3 totals 17 residues. The DNA for the CDR3 is TGTGCCAGCAGCAAAGGGACTTACAGGGGACTTAATGAAAAACTGTTTTTT. It translates to CASSKGTYRGLNEKLFF.

This chain connects TRBV5-8 to TRBJ2-4, with 11 bases that match TRBD1. The CDR3 contains 16 residues. After removal of 2 bases from V and 3 bases from J, the junction contained 4 bases not matched to a gene. CDR1 is SGHTS and CDR2 is YDEGEE in the germline V gene. CDR3 residues: CASSLHGTGGKNIQYF. Written as DNA, the CDR3 is TGTGCCAGCAGCTTACATGGGACAGGGGGCAAAAACATTCAGTACTTC.

The chain joins TRBV10-2 to TRBJ1-6, with D unclear. Germline CDR1 is WSHSY and CDR2 is SAAADI. There are 19 residues in the CDR3. Trimming shortened V by 0 bases and J by 0 bases, and 15 bases separated the two germline ends. CDR3 loop: CASSESYGRRSSYNSPLHF. The CDR3 region has the DNA TGCGCCAGCAGTGAGTCGTACGGGCGGAGGAGCTCCTATAATTCACCCCTCCACTTT.

This chain connects TRBV10-3 to TRBJ2-7, with D perhaps matching TRBD2 (6 bases). With 2 bases removed from V and 5 bases from J, the gap between germline ends came to 31 bases. The CDR3 is 20 amino acids. Germline lookup yields CDR1 ENHRY and CDR2 SYGVKD. CDR3 DNA sequence: TGTGCCATCAGTGAGCCAATCGGGAGAGAACACTACGTTCCCCCCCACGAGCAGTACTTC. It translates to CAISEPIGREHYVPPHEQYF.

The rearrangement links TRBV2 to TRBJ2-2; D may correspond to TRBD1 or TRBD2 (5 bases each). Germline CDR1 and CDR2: SNHLY and FYNNEI. Trimming pared 7 bases from V and 3 bases from J, leaving 15 bases between. CDR3 length: 15 residues. For the CDR3, the DNA is TGTGCCAGCACCCTCCGGGGCACCTACACCGGGGAGCTGTTTTTT. Translation: CASTLRGTYTGELFF. The variable domain in full, with the rest retrieved from reference TRBV2 and TRBJ2-2, is EPEVTQTPSHQVTQMGQEVILRCVPISNHLYFYWYRQILGQKVEFLVSFYNNEISEKSEIFDDQFSVERPDGSNFTLKIRSTKLEDSAMYFCASTLRGTYTGELFFGEGSRLTVL.

The gene calls are TRBV12-5 and TRBJ1-1; D remains unclear. Germline loops: CDR1 LGHNT, CDR2 FRNRAP. This CDR3 spans 16 amino acids. V dropped 0 bases and J dropped 2 bases, with 13 bases sitting between them. Here the CDR3 reads CASGLVVGGLNTEAFF. CDR3 DNA: TGTGCTAGTGGTTTGGTTGTAGGAGGACTTAACACTGAAGCTTTCTTT.